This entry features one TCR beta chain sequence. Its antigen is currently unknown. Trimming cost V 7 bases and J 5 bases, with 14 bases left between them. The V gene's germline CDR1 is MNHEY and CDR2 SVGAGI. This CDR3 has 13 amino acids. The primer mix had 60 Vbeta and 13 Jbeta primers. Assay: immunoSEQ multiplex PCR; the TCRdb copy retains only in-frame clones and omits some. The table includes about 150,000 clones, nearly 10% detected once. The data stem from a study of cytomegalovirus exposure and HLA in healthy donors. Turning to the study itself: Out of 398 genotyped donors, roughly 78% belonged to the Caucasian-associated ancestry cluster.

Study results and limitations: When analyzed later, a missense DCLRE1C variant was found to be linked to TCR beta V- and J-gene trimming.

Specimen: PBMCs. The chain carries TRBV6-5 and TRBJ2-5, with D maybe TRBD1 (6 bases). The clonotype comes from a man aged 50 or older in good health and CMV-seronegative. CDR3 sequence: CASTEGVRETQYF. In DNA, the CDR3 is TGTGCCAGCACTGAGGGGGTTAGGGAGACCCAGTACTTC.